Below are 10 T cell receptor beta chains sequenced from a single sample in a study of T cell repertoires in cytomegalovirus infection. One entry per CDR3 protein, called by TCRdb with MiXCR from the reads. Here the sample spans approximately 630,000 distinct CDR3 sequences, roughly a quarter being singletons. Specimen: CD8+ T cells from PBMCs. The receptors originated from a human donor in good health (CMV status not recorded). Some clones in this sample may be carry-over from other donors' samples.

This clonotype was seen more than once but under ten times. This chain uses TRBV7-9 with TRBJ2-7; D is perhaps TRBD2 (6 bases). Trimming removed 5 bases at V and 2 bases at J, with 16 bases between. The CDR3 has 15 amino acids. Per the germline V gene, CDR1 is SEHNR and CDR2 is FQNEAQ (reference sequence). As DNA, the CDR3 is TGTGCCAGCAGCCCCCGGGACTTACCGCCCTACGAGCAGTACTTC. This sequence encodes CASSPRDLPPYEQYF. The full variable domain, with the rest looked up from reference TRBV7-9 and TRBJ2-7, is DTGVSQNPRHKITKRGQNVTFRCDPISEHNRLYWYRQTLGQGPEFLTYFQNEAQLEKSRLLSDRFSAERPKGSFSTLEIQRTEQGDSAMYLCASSPRDLPPYEQYFGPGTRLTVT.

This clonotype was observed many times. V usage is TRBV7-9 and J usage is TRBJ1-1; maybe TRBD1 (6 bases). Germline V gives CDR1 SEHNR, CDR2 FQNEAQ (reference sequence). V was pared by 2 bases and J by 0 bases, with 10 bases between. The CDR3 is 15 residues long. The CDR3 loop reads CASSLSKGVNTEAFF. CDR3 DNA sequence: TGTGCCAGCAGCTTAAGTAAGGGGGTGAACACTGAAGCTTTCTTT.

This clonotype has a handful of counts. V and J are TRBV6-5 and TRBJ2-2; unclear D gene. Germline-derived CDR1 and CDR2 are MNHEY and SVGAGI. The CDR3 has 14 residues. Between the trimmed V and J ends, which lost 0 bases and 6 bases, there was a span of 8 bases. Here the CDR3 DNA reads TGTGCCAGCAGTTACTCGCCGGCGGCCGGGGAGCTGTTTTTT. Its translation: CASSYSPAAGELFF.

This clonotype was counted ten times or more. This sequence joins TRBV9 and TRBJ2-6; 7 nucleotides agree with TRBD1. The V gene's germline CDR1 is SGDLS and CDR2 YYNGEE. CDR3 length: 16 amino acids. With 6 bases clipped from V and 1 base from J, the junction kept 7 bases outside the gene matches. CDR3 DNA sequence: TGTGCCAGCAACAGCGGCAGGGGGTCTGGGGCCAACGTCCTGACTTTC. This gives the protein CASNSGRGSGANVLTF.

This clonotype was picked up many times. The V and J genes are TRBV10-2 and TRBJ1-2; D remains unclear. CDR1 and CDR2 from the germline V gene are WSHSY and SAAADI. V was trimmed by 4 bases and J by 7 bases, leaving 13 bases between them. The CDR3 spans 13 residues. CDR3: CASSGGGPRGYTF. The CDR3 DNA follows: TGCGCCAGCAGTGGAGGAGGGCCCCGTGGCTACACCTTC.

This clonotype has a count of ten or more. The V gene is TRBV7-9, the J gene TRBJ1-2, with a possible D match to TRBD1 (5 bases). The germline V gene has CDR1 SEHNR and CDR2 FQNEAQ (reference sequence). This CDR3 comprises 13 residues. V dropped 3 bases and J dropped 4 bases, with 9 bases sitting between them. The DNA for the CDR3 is TGTGCCAGCAGCTTGGGGCTCGCCTATGGCTACACCTTC. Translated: CASSLGLAYGYTF. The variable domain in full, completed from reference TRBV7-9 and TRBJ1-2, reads DTGVSQNPRHKITKRGQNVTFRCDPISEHNRLYWYRQTLGQGPEFLTYFQNEAQLEKSRLLSDRFSAERPKGSFSTLEIQRTEQGDSAMYLCASSLGLAYGYTFGSGTRLTVV.

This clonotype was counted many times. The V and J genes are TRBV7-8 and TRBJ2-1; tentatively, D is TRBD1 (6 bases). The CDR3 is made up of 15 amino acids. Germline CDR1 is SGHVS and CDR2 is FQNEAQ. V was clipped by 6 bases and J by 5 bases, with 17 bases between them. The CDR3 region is CASRLGRGFHNEQFF. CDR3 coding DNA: TGTGCCAGCAGACTGGGCAGGGGATTCCACAATGAGCAGTTCTTC.

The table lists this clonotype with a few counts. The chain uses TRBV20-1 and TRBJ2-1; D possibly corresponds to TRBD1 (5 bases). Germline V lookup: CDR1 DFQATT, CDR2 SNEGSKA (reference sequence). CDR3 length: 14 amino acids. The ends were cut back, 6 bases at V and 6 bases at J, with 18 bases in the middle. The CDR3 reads CSATPVRAPNEQFF. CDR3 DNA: TGCAGTGCCACCCCGGTCAGGGCCCCCAATGAGCAGTTCTTC.

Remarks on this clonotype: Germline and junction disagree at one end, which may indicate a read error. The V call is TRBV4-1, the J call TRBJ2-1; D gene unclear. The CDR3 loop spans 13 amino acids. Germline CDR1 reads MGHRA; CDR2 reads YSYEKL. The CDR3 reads CASSQTSYNDQFF. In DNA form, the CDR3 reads TGCGCCAGCAGCCAAACATCATACAATGATCAGTTCTTC.

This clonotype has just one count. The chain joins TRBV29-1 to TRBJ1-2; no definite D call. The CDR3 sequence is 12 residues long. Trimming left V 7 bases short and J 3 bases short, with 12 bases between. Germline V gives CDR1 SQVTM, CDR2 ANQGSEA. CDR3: CSAVMLDYGYTF. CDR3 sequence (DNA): TGCAGCGCTGTGATGCTCGACTATGGCTACACCTTC.